The sequence of this T cell receptor beta chain was determined in a study of blood T cells in healthy people across ages. The CDR3 covers 17 residues. Unmatched junction bases numbered 18, after V lost 3 bases and J lost 6 bases. CDR1 is SQVTM and CDR2 is ANQGSEA in the germline V gene. Primed by a sample-barcoded 5' primer and a J-beta primer mix, a second PCR proceeded for about 7 to 12 cycles. TCRdb reanalysed the 5' RACE reads using MiXCR and keeps one entry per CDR3 protein. The table shows over a million distinct CDR3 sequences, with 20% to 25% occurring only once. This same sample was also taken into another study, of T cells of mothers and their children.

Specimen: blood. The chain couples TRBV29-1 to TRBJ1-1; 8 positions match TRBD1. The clonotype was recovered from a girl between 2 and 10 years old in good health. Written as DNA, the CDR3 is TGCAGCGTTGAGACGATACTTAACAGGGGGGAAAGCTCTGAAGCTTTCTTT. Its translation: CSVETILNRGESSEAFF.